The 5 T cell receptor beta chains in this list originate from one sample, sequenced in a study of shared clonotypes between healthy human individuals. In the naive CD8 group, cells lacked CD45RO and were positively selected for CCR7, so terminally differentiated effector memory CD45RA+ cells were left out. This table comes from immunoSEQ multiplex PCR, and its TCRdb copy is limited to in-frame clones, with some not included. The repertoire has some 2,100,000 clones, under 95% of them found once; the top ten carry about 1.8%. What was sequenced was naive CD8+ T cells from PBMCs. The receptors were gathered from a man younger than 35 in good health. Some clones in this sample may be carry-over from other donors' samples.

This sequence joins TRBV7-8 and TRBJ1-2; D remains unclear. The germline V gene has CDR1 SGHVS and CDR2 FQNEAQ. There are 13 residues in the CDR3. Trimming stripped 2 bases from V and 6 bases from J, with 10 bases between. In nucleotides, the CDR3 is TGTGCCAGCAGCTTACCTCCGGTTGATGGCTACACCTTC. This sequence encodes CASSLPPVDGYTF.

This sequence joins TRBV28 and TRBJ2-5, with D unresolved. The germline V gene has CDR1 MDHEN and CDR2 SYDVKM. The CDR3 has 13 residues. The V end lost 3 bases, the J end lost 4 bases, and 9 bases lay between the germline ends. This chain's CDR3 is CASSLVMGETQYF. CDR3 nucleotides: TGTGCCAGCAGTTTGGTCATGGGAGAGACCCAGTACTTC.

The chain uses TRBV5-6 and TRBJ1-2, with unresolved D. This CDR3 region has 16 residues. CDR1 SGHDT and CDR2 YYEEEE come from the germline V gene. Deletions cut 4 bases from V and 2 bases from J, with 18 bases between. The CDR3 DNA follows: TGTGCCAGCAGCACCCCCGGTGGCGGATTCAACTATGGCTACACCTTC. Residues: CASSTPGGGFNYGYTF.

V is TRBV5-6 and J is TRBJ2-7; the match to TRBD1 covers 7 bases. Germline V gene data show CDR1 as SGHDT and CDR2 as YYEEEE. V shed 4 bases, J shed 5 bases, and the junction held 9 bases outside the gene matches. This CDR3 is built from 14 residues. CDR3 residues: CASSITGAGDEQYF. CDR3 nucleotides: TGTGCCAGCAGCATAACAGGGGCAGGGGACGAGCAGTACTTC.

CDR3 residues: CASSTLRGSYGYTF. CDR3 DNA: TGTGCCAGCAGTACCCTCCGGGGGTCTTATGGCTACACCTTC. The chain has TRBV28 and TRBJ1-2; D might be TRBD1 (5 bases). Germline CDR1 MDHEN, CDR2 SYDVKM. The CDR3 length is 14 residues. Trimming removed 5 bases at V and 5 bases at J, with 15 bases between.